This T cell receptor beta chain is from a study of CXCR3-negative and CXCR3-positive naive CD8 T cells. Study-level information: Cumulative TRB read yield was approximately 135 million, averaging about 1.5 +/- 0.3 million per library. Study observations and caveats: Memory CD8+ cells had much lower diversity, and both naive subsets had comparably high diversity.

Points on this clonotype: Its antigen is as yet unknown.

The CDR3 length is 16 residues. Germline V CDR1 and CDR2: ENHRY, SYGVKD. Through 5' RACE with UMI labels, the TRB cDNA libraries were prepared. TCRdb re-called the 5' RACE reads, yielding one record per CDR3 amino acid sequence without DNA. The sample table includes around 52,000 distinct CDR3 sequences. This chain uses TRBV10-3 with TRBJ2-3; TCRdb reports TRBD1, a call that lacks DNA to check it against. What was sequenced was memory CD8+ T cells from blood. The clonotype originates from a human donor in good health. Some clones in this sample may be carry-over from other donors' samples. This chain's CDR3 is CAISARGPSSTDTQYF.